This T cell receptor (beta chain) was recorded in a study of T cells after yellow fever vaccination. Study observations and caveats: The secondary response was weaker, and its peak arrived faster, on day 5 versus 15.

TCRdb independently ran MiXCR on the 5' RACE reads; one entry per CDR3 protein. Of 300,000 or so distinct CDR3 sequences in the sample, 6.8% are singletons; the top ten hold roughly a sixth. This clonotype was found a few times. Its antigen is currently unknown. CDR3 length: 15 residues. From germline, CDR1 is SGHDT and CDR2 YYEEEE. V lost 4 bases to trimming and J lost 4 bases; unmatched junction nucleotides: 9. Here the sequenced sample was PBMCs, taken around 45 days after the first yellow fever vaccination. This TCR came from a man between 18 and 29 years old who received the YFV17D yellow fever vaccine. V gene TRBV5-6 combines with J gene TRBJ1-2, with 8 bases aligning to TRBD1. The CDR3 region has the DNA TGTGCCAGCAGCACACCGGGACAGGATATCTATGGCTACACCTTC. This sequence encodes CASSTPGQDIYGYTF.